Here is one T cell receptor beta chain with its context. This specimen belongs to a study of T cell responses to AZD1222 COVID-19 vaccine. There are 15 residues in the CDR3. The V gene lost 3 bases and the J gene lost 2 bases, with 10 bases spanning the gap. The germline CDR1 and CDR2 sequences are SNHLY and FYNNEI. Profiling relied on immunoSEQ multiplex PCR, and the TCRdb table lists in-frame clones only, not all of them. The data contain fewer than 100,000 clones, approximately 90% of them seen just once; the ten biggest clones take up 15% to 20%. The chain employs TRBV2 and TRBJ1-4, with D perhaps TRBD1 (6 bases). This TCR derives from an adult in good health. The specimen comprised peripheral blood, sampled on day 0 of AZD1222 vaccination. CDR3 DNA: TGTGCCAGCAGTGAGAGGGGGGCCACTAATGAAAAACTGTTTTTT. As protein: CASSERGATNEKLFF.